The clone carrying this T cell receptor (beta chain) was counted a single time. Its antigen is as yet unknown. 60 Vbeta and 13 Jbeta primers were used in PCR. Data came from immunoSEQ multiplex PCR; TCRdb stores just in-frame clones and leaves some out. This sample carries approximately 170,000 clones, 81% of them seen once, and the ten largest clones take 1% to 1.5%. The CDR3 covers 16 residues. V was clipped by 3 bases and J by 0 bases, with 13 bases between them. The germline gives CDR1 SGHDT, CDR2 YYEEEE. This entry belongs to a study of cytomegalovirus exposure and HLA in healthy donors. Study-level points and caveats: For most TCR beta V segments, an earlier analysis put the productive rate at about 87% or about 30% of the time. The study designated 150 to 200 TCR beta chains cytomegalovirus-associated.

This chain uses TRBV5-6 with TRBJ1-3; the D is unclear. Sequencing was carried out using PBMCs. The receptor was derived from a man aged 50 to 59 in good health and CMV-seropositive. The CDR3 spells CASSYRTPYSGNTIYF. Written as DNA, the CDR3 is TGTGCCAGCAGCTATCGGACTCCGTACTCTGGAAACACCATATATTTT.